This T cell receptor (beta chain) was identified during a study of shared clonotypes between healthy human individuals. Nashville, Tennessee was home to all donors, who were Caucasian adults. In the CD4+ fraction, cells were divided into CD45RA+ naive and CD45RA-negative memory subsets. Study-level findings and limits: Lower generation probabilities were found for non-shared clonotypes than for those shared by all four donors.

Concerning this clone: Its antigen is unidentified.

Produced via immunoSEQ multiplex PCR; TCRdb's table is partial and in-frame only. Found here are about a million clones, approximately 80% of them singletons; the top ten hold 0.7% to 0.95%. Germline V gene data show CDR1 as SNHLY and CDR2 as FYNNEI. This CDR3 has 12 residues. Trimming took off 3 bases at V and 3 bases at J, with 6 bases between the two ends. Material: memory CD4+ T cells from PBMCs. Described subset: CD45RA-negative fraction. The chain carries TRBV2 and TRBJ2-7; D unresolved. The clonotype was recovered from a man younger than 35 in good health. Some clones in this sample may be carry-over from other donors' samples. Here the CDR3 DNA reads TGTGCCAGCAGTGAGTTGGACTACGAGCAGTACTTC. Residues: CASSELDYEQYF. Using reference TRBV2 and TRBJ2-7 for the parts outside the CDR3, the full variable domain is EPEVTQTPSHQVTQMGQEVILRCVPISNHLYFYWYRQILGQKVEFLVSFYNNEISEKSEIFDDQFSVERPDGSNFTLKIRSTKLEDSAMYFCASSELDYEQYFGPGTRLTVT.